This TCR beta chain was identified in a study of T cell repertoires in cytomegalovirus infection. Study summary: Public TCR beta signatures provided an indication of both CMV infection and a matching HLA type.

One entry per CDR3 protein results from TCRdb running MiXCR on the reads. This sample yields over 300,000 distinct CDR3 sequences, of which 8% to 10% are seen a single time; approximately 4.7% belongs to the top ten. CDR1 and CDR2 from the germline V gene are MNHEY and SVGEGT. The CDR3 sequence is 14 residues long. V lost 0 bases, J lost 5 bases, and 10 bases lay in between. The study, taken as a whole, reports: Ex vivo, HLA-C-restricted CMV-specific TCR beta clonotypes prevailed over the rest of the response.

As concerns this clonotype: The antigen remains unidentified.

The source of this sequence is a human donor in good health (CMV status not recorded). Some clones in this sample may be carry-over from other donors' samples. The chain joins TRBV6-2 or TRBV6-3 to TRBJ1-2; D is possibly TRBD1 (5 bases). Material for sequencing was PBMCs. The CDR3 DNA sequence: TGTGCCAGCAGTTACTCGGACACCCTTTATGGCTACACCTTC. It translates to CASSYSDTLYGYTF.